This passage covers 10 T cell receptor beta chains from one sample sequenced in a study of post-analysis software for immune sequencing data. General study findings and limits: Five or six TRBV segments, TRBV5-6, TRBV5-1 and TRBV20-1 among them, were found more frequent in patients than controls.

Their specific antigens are unknown. Tagging with unique molecular identifiers was a feature of the TCR beta cDNA libraries. TCRdb reanalysed the PCR reads using MiXCR and keeps one entry per CDR3 protein. The table records hundreds of thousands of distinct CDR3 sequences, around 27% of them present only once. The sample taken for sequencing was blood. The receptor set was obtained from a girl between 10 and 17 years old with multiple sclerosis.

There are a few counts of this clonotype. The chain employs TRBV5-1 and TRBJ2-3; D is perhaps TRBD1 or TRBD2 (5 bases each). The CDR3 runs to 16 residues. Germline-derived CDR1 and CDR2 are SGHRS and YFSETQ. V was shortened by 4 bases and J by 5 bases, with 20 bases between the two germline ends. CDR3 sequence reads: CASSNPGTALGDTQYF. CDR3 coding DNA: TGCGCCAGCAGCAACCCCGGGACGGCCTTGGGAGATACGCAGTATTTT. The full variable domain, with the rest looked up from reference TRBV5-1 and TRBJ2-3, is KAGVTQTPRYLIKTRGQQVTLSCSPISGHRSVSWYQQTPGQGLQFLFEYFSETQRNKGNFPGRFSGRQFSNSRSEMNVSTLELGDSALYLCASSNPGTALGDTQYFGPGTRLTVL.

This clonotype occurred a few times. The V and J genes are TRBV6-5 and TRBJ1-1; TRBD1 aligns across 7 bases. The CDR3 extends over 14 amino acids. CDR1 is MNHEY, CDR2 SVGAGI, per germline. J gave up 4 bases and V 6 bases, and 8 bases lay outside the gene matches. The CDR3 region has the DNA TGTGCCAGCAGACGCGACAGGGTGGCCACTGAAGCTTTCTTT. It encodes CASRRDRVATEAFF.

This clonotype was recorded a few times. The rearrangement links TRBV18 to TRBJ2-5; weak D call: TRBD1 (5 bases). V shed 3 bases and J shed 5 bases, with 16 bases lying between them. Germline loops: CDR1 KGHSH, CDR2 LQKENI. The CDR3 runs to 15 residues. The CDR3 DNA sequence: TGTGCCAGCTCACCCTCACGTGACAGCCGGGAGACCCAGTACTTC. Translation: CASSPSRDSRETQYF.

The gene calls are TRBV20-1 and TRBJ1-2, with TRBD1 matching over 7 bases. CDR1 and CDR2 (germline): DFQATT, SNEGSKA (reference sequence). CDR3 length equals 13 residues. Trimming removed 4 bases from V and 8 bases from J; junction bases left unmatched: 10. The CDR3: CSATGGGGMGYTF. The CDR3 coding sequence is TGCAGTGCTACCGGAGGGGGCGGAATGGGCTACACCTTC.

This clonotype was seen repeatedly, ten times or more. The genes are TRBV29-1 and TRBJ2-5; 10 bases line up with TRBD1. Germline V CDR1 and CDR2: SQVTM, ANQGSEA. Trimming took 7 bases from V and 4 from J; bases not matched to a gene: 12. The CDR3 loop spans 15 amino acids. This CDR3 reads CSGTKGTGVRETQYF. CDR3 in DNA: TGCAGCGGAACAAAAGGGACAGGGGTCCGAGAGACCCAGTACTTC.

The chain joins TRBV6-5 to TRBJ2-3; D is unresolved. CDR3 length equals 15 residues. The V end was cut by 6 bases, the J end by 3 bases, with 16 bases between. The germline CDR1 and CDR2 sequences are MNHEY and SVGAGI. The CDR3 is CASSPLSRSTDTQYF. As DNA, the CDR3 is TGTGCCAGCAGCCCACTCTCGAGGTCGACAGATACGCAGTATTTT.

The gene calls are TRBV7-9 and TRBJ2-3, with TRBD2 matching over 15 bases. This CDR3 comprises 19 residues. Germline V lookup: CDR1 SEHNR, CDR2 FQNEAQ (reference sequence). V was pared by 5 bases and J by 4 bases, with 13 bases of the junction left unmatched. The CDR3 sequence is CASSKLFGLAGGTPDTQYF. The CDR3 region has the DNA TGTGCCAGCAGCAAACTCTTTGGACTAGCGGGAGGGACTCCAGATACGCAGTATTTT.

This rearrangement joins TRBV27 to TRBJ1-2; no clear D gene. Germline V lookup: CDR1 MNHEY, CDR2 SMNVEV (reference sequence). This CDR3 has 17 amino acids. V lost 3 bases and J 2 bases, leaving 19 bases between the germline ends. The CDR3 protein is CASSFLPTGPANYGYTF. The CDR3 bases are TGTGCCAGCAGTTTCCTCCCGACCGGCCCTGCGAACTATGGCTACACCTTC.

This chain joins TRBV7-2 and TRBJ2-2; 7 bases are a match to TRBD1. Germline V CDR1 and CDR2: SGHTA, FQGNSA. V dropped 3 bases and J dropped 4; count of bases not matched to a gene: 2. The CDR3 totals 14 residues. The CDR3 sequence: CASSFSGGTGELFF. CDR3 coding DNA: TGTGCCAGCAGCTTCTCAGGGGGCACCGGGGAGCTGTTTTTT.

The chain employs TRBV3-1 and TRBJ2-4; 7 bases fit TRBD2. V shed 0 bases, J shed 8 bases, and the junction held 7 bases outside the gene matches. CDR3 length: 15 residues. In germline, CDR1 is LGHDT, CDR2 YNNKEL (reference sequence). For the CDR3, the DNA is TGTGCCAGCAGCCAAGATGTAGGGACTAATCACATTCAGTACTTC. Its translation is CASSQDVGTNHIQYF.